The clone carrying this T cell receptor beta chain showed up many times. These data originate in a study of regulatory T cells in long-lasting Graves disease. Looking at the study overall: Prior antithyroid drug treatment in newly diagnosed Graves' patients lasted under 3 months.

This CDR3 region has 15 residues. CDR1 is LNHDA and CDR2 is SQIVND in the germline V gene (reference sequence). Deletions cut 5 bases from V and 4 bases from J, with 15 bases between. The time point is: newly diagnosed GD, antithyroid drugs for less than 3 months. PBMC RNA was the source of the TCR library. Under American Thyroid Association guidelines, Graves' disease was diagnosed. Sequencing libraries for TCR beta were prepared with iRepertoire HTBI primers and Arm-PCR of CDR3 regions. TCRdb itself ran the multiplex PCR reads through MiXCR, one entry per CDR3 protein. This table has over 500,000 distinct CDR3 sequences, under 20% appearing once. This sample was also put to use in a study of T cells in Graves' hyperthyroidism and ophthalmopathy. Per that study: Expanded thyroid clonotypes (above 0.001) were mostly also found in blood.

The J gene is TRBJ1-5, the V gene TRBV19; the D is unclear. This sequence was found in a woman under 40 with Graves disease. The starting material was peripheral blood mononuclear cells (PBMCs), obtained at new diagnosis, from a patient treated with antithyroid drugs. CDR3 residues: CASSLLLSENQPQHF. The CDR3 bases are TGTGCCAGTAGTCTACTGTTGTCGGAGAATCAGCCCCAGCATTTT.